The clone carrying this TCR beta chain was counted a few times. Its antigen is still unknown. The V gene's germline CDR1 is GTSNPN and CDR2 SVGIG (reference sequence). This CDR3 is built from 15 residues. V lost 3 bases and J lost 2; bases outside the gene matches: 7. Profiled with immunoSEQ multiplex PCR; TCRdb holds only in-frame clones, not every one. The sample consists of approximately 150,000 clones, less than 85% of them appearing once. The record originates from a study of cytotoxic CD8 clonotypes in ibrutinib-treated CLL. Study background: Partial responders approximately 25, complete 2; some twelve progressed and approximately 15 stayed in remission by median around 71 months.

Overall study results and limits: Private clonotypes, not public ones, expanded at ibrutinib response.

The chain is built from TRBV30 and TRBJ2-7, with 10 bases aligning to TRBD2. The input for sequencing was PBMCs, taken after 24 months of ibrutinib treatment. The sequence was collected from a human donor with chronic lymphocytic leukemia. CDR3 amino acids: CAWRASGSPTYEQYF. In nucleotides, the CDR3 is TGTGCCTGGAGAGCTAGCGGGAGCCCCACCTACGAGCAGTACTTC.